This TCR beta chain was captured by sequencing in a study of blood T cell repertoires in COVID-19. The CDR3 is 15 amino acids. Trimming took 3 bases from V and 9 from J, leaving 21 bases between them. Germline CDR1 is SGHRS and CDR2 is YFSETQ. Sequencing used immunoSEQ multiplex PCR; TCRdb keeps in-frame clones, though not all of them. Of roughly 160,000 clones listed, approximately 80% are singletons. Sequencing was done on a sample of PBMCs or T cells enriched from blood (not recorded which). The J gene is TRBJ2-5, the V gene TRBV5-1, with D perhaps matching TRBD2 (6 bases). This sequence originates from a woman aged 55-75 years who had recovered from COVID-19. This CDR3 is CASSSPGTVESAQYF. The CDR3 DNA sequence: TGCGCCAGCAGCTCACCCGGGACTGTTGAGTCGGCCCAGTACTTC.